A single T cell receptor beta chain is shown here with its context. The data derive from a study of blood T cell repertoires in COVID-19. Turning to the study itself: Collection of acute and convalescent COVID-19 samples took place in the United States, Italy and Spain.

Profiling relied on immunoSEQ multiplex PCR, and the TCRdb table lists in-frame clones only, not all of them. The sample has a few hundred thousand clones; 89% are singletons. Germline V gene sequence: CDR1 SGHNT, CDR2 YYREEE (reference sequence). The CDR3 has 15 amino acids. V was pared by 4 bases and J by 4 bases, with 16 bases between. The sequenced sample was peripheral blood. J is TRBJ2-3 and V is TRBV5-4; D perhaps matches TRBD2 (5 bases). This receptor was identified in a woman in her thirties or forties who had recovered from COVID-19. The DNA of the CDR3 is TGTGCCAGCAGCCCGAGGGATGGACTGGCAGATACGCAGTATTTT. Encoded protein: CASSPRDGLADTQYF.